The text below deals with one T cell receptor beta chain. The antigen is not known. The sample is drawn from a study of cytomegalovirus exposure and HLA in healthy donors. The CDR3 extends over 15 amino acids. Germline CDR1 is SQVTM and CDR2 is ANQGSEA. V lost 0 bases to trimming and J lost 6 bases, with 15 bases between them. Notes on the study in general: Both high specificity and high sensitivity reportedly marked the classifier's diagnosis of cytomegalovirus status. Most sequenced TCRs were rare (though some public TCRs occurred in many donors). Altogether, some 160 TCR beta chains were recorded as cytomegalovirus-associated.

The method was immunoSEQ multiplex PCR; TCRdb's version includes in-frame clones alone and lacks a portion of them. The sample yields approximately 300,000 clones, roughly 88% seen once. The sequenced sample was PBMCs. The chain is built from TRBV29-1 and TRBJ2-1; D might be TRBD1 (5 bases). This TCR came from a woman between 18 and 29 years old in good health and CMV-seronegative. CDR3 amino acids: CSVEEGQGPSNEQFF. CDR3 sequence (DNA): TGCAGCGTTGAAGAAGGGCAGGGTCCCTCCAATGAGCAGTTCTTC.